The 27 T cell receptor beta chains below all came from one sample that was sequenced in a study of cytomegalovirus exposure and HLA in healthy donors. Primers for the PCR totalled 60 Vbeta and 13 Jbeta. Data came from immunoSEQ multiplex PCR; TCRdb stores just in-frame clones and leaves some out. The sample has approximately 100,000 clones; less than 80% are singletons. Input material: PBMCs. Source of these receptors: a man aged 25 to 40 in good health and CMV-seropositive.

The CDR3 loop is CTSSHTSYEQYF. The CDR3 DNA follows: TGCACCAGCAGCCACACTTCCTACGAGCAGTACTTC. The rearrangement links TRBV1 to TRBJ2-7; the table calls TRBD2, which could not be checked here. TRBV1 is noted as a pseudogene. The CDR3 extends over 12 amino acids.

The chain recombines TRBV10-2 with TRBJ1-3; 7 bases map to TRBD1. Trimming cost V 6 bases and J 3 bases; bases outside gene matches: 5. Germline V gene lookup returns CDR1 WSHSY and CDR2 SAAADI. The CDR3 extends over 14 amino acids. In DNA form, the CDR3 reads TGCGCCAGCAGCAGGGGGTCGGATGGAAACACCATATATTTT. Its protein is CASSRGSDGNTIYF.

This clone was counted between two and nine times. The rearrangement links TRBV30 to TRBJ2-5; TRBD2 aligns across 8 bases. Germline values: CDR1 GTSNPN, CDR2 SVGIG (reference sequence). This CDR3 has 14 amino acids. J lost 5 bases, V lost 3 bases, and 8 bases had no gene match. CDR3 region: CAWSPGLGSETQYF. As DNA, the CDR3 is TGTGCCTGGAGCCCGGGACTAGGTTCGGAGACCCAGTACTTC.

The J gene is TRBJ1-1, the V gene TRBV30; the match to TRBD1 covers 9 bases. CDR1 GTSNPN and CDR2 SVGIG come from the germline V gene (reference sequence). This CDR3 is 13 amino acids long. V lost 6 bases and J lost 1; bases outside the gene matches: 3. CDR3 in DNA: TGTGCCTGCGACAGGGGGGGGAACACTGAAGCTTTCTTT. Translated: CACDRGGNTEAFF.

J is TRBJ2-1 and V is TRBV6-4; 13 bases are a match to TRBD2. Germline V gene data show CDR1 as MRHNA and CDR2 as SNTAGT. V shed 4 bases, J shed 9 bases, and the junction held 6 bases outside the gene matches. The CDR3 loop spans 15 amino acids. The CDR3 here is CASSVTSGGAVEQFF. In DNA, the CDR3 is TGTGCCAGCAGTGTAACTAGCGGGGGGGCGGTTGAGCAGTTCTTC.

The rearrangement joins TRBV7-9 to TRBJ2-3; TRBD1 matches 9 bases. Per germline, CDR1 SEHNR and CDR2 FQNEAQ (reference sequence). With V trimmed by 3 bases and J by 4 bases, 5 bases remained unmatched. CDR3 size: 15 residues. The CDR3 DNA sequence: TGTGCCAGCAGCTTCTGGGACAGGGAGGCAGATACGCAGTATTTT. Its translation: CASSFWDREADTQYF. The full variable domain, in which reference TRBV7-9 and TRBJ2-3 provide the parts outside the CDR3, is DTGVSQNPRHKITKRGQNVTFRCDPISEHNRLYWYRQTLGQGPEFLTYFQNEAQLEKSRLLSDRFSAERPKGSFSTLEIQRTEQGDSAMYLCASSFWDREADTQYFGPGTRLTVL.

This sequence joins TRBV9 and TRBJ2-7, with no clear D. The V end was cut by 1 base, the J end by 6 bases, with 11 bases between. Germline values: CDR1 SGDLS, CDR2 YYNGEE. The CDR3 is 13 amino acids. CDR3 in amino acids: CASSVRNSGEQYF. The CDR3 coding sequence is TGTGCCAGCAGCGTACGAAATTCGGGCGAGCAGTACTTC.

The chain recombines TRBV5-5 with TRBJ1-2; D is possibly TRBD1 (5 bases). This CDR3 is built from 13 residues. Deletions cut 4 bases from V and 3 bases from J, with 10 bases between. CDR1 is SGHKS, CDR2 YYEKEE, per germline (reference sequence). CDR3 DNA sequence: TGTGCCAGCAGCGTAAGGGGTGACTATGGCTACACCTTC. This gives the protein CASSVRGDYGYTF.

The rearrangement uses TRBV30 and TRBJ2-4; the D gene is possibly TRBD2 (5 bases). Trimming cost V 0 bases and J 4 bases, with 13 bases left between them. This CDR3 is 15 amino acids long. Germline V gene lookup returns CDR1 GTSNPN and CDR2 SVGIG (reference sequence). CDR3 DNA sequence: TGTGCCTGGAGTGTACTCGGGGTTCCAAAAAACATTCAGTACTTC. Translated, it gives CAWSVLGVPKNIQYF.

The CDR3 DNA sequence: TGTGCCAGCAGAGACTTGAACACTGAAGCTTTCTTT. It is translated as CASRDLNTEAFF. V is TRBV2 and J is TRBJ1-1; D gene ambiguous. The CDR3 extends over 12 amino acids. Deletions cut 6 bases from V and 0 bases from J, with 5 bases between. Per germline, CDR1 SNHLY and CDR2 FYNNEI.

The chain employs TRBV6-1 and TRBJ2-5; perhaps TRBD1 as D (5 bases). The germline V gene encodes CDR1 MNHNS and CDR2 SASEGT. This CDR3 is 15 amino acids long. V was cut by 2 bases and J by 0 bases, with 10 bases left in between. In DNA form, the CDR3 reads TGTGCCAGCAGTGAACCGACAGAGAACCAAGAGACCCAGTACTTC. Protein sequence: CASSEPTENQETQYF.

V is TRBV2 and J is TRBJ1-6; perhaps TRBD1 as D (6 bases). This CDR3 is built from 16 residues. Trimming removed 5 bases at V and 0 bases at J, with 11 bases between. In germline, CDR1 is SNHLY, CDR2 FYNNEI. In DNA, the CDR3 is TGTGCCAGCAGTCACAGGGAAAGCTCCTATAATTCACCCCTCCACTTT. This translates into CASSHRESSYNSPLHF.

V gene TRBV10-3 combines with J gene TRBJ1-1, with TRBD1 matching 10 bases. The length of the CDR3 is 15 residues. Germline CDR1 is ENHRY and CDR2 is SYGVKD. V was pared by 9 bases and J by 4 bases, with 11 bases of the junction left unmatched. The CDR3 sequence is CAIRQGAIFSTEAFF. Written as DNA, the CDR3 is TGTGCCATTCGACAGGGGGCTATTTTTAGCACTGAAGCTTTCTTT.

This clone showed up just a few times. The genes are TRBV6-6 and TRBJ2-2; 8 bases are shared with TRBD1. The trim removed 6 bases at V and 2 bases at J, leaving 2 bases unmatched. Germline V gene lookup returns CDR1 MNHNY and CDR2 SVGAGI (reference sequence). There are 14 residues in the CDR3. The CDR3 is CASRQGGNTGELFF. Written as DNA, the CDR3 is TGTGCCAGCAGACAGGGGGGAAACACCGGGGAGCTGTTTTTT.

The V call is TRBV10-3, the J call TRBJ2-2; TRBD1 agrees at 9 bases. V gave up 10 bases and J gave up 4 bases; unmatched junction bases: 10. The CDR3 totals 15 residues. Germline loops: CDR1 ENHRY, CDR2 SYGVKD. The CDR3 nucleotides read TGTGCCACTACGGACAGGGGAATTGGCACCGGGGAGCTGTTTTTT. Its translation: CATTDRGIGTGELFF.

The chain carries TRBV29-1 and TRBJ2-7, with TRBD2 matching over 13 bases. The CDR3 loop spans 11 amino acids. V was pared by 6 bases and J by 7 bases, with 0 bases of the junction left unmatched. The V gene's germline CDR1 is SQVTM and CDR2 ANQGSEA. As DNA, the CDR3 is TGCAGCGTGACTAGCGGGGGGGAGCAGTACTTC. Translated: CSVTSGGEQYF.

The chain couples TRBV7-2 to TRBJ2-1; D remains ambiguous. Germline V lookup: CDR1 SGHTA, CDR2 FQGNSA. Trimming shortened V by 4 bases and J by 10 bases, and 17 bases separated the two germline ends. This CDR3 region has 14 residues. The CDR3 nucleotides read TGTGCCAGCAGCTCCCCAACTGGTCTCGGGGAGCAGTTCTTC. Translated, it gives CASSSPTGLGEQFF.

The gene calls are TRBV7-3 and TRBJ2-2, with 9 bases aligning to TRBD1. After removal of 5 bases from V and 6 bases from J, the junction contained 1 base not matched to a gene. The CDR3 consists of 13 residues. Germline CDR1 is SGHTA and CDR2 is FQGTGA. The DNA for the CDR3 is TGTGCCAGCAGCACAGGGGGCGCCGGGGAGCTGTTTTTT. Its protein product is CASSTGGAGELFF. The whole variable domain, remainder taken from reference TRBV7-3 and TRBJ2-2, is GAGVSQTPSNKVTEKGKYVELRCDPISGHTALYWYRQSLGQGPEFLIYFQGTGAADDSGLPNDRFFAVRPEGSVSTLKIQRTERGDSAVYLCASSTGGAGELFFGEGSRLTVL.

V is TRBV27 and J is TRBJ2-3; TRBD1 is a possible D gene (5 bases). With 4 bases removed from V and 6 bases from J, the gap between germline ends came to 17 bases. Germline CDR1 reads MNHEY; CDR2 reads SMNVEV (reference sequence). This CDR3 has 15 residues. The CDR3 sequence: CASSSGYGSSDTQYF. CDR3 nucleotide sequence: TGTGCCAGCAGTTCAGGGTACGGGTCCTCGGATACGCAGTATTTT.

The chain carries TRBV5-1 and TRBJ1-2, with D unresolved. The CDR3 has 14 amino acids. The germline V gene encodes CDR1 SGHRS and CDR2 YFSETQ. The V gene lost 0 bases and the J gene lost 2 bases, with 8 bases spanning the gap. For the CDR3, the DNA is TGCGCCAGCAGCTTGGACCCGGGGAACTATGGCTACACCTTC. Translating gives CASSLDPGNYGYTF.

The chain carries TRBV10-3 and TRBJ2-1; TRBD1 agrees at 11 bases. The CDR3 contains 14 residues. After removal of 10 bases from V and 9 bases from J, the junction contained 11 bases not matched to a gene. The germline V gene encodes CDR1 ENHRY and CDR2 SYGVKD. CDR3 protein: CATTDRGLISEQFF. Here the CDR3 DNA reads TGTGCCACGACGGACAGGGGGCTTATTAGTGAGCAGTTCTTC.

The rearrangement joins TRBV5-1 to TRBJ2-3, with TRBD1 matching over 9 bases. Per the germline V gene, CDR1 is SGHRS and CDR2 is YFSETQ. V shed 0 bases, J shed 3 bases, and the junction held 2 bases outside the gene matches. The length of the CDR3 is 15 residues. For the CDR3, the DNA is TGCGCCAGCAGCTTGGGAGGACAGGGGACAGATACGCAGTATTTT. Protein: CASSLGGQGTDTQYF.

The CDR3 DNA is TGTGCCAGCAGCCCCCGGGGAGGCCCTGCTTCACCCCTCCACTTT. It is translated as CASSPRGGPASPLHF. The V and J genes are TRBV9 and TRBJ1-6; no clear D gene. This CDR3 contains 15 residues. Germline values: CDR1 SGDLS, CDR2 YYNGEE. Deletions cut 4 bases from V and 9 bases from J, with 17 bases between.

The chain recombines TRBV11-2 with TRBJ2-5, with 9 bases fitting TRBD2. V dropped 6 bases and J dropped 4; count of bases not matched to a gene: 12. CDR1 is SGHAT and CDR2 is FQNNGV in the germline V gene. The CDR3 length is 16 residues. CDR3 coding DNA: TGTGCCAGCAGTACCTTTAAGCGGGGGGCGGGAGAGACCCAGTACTTC. Translation: CASSTFKRGAGETQYF.

This rearrangement joins TRBV7-9 to TRBJ1-1, with TRBD1 matching 7 bases. In germline, CDR1 is SEHNR, CDR2 FQNEAQ (reference sequence). The CDR3 spans 15 residues. Losses at the gene ends were 5 bases for V and 1 base for J; bases not matched to a gene: 7. CDR3 protein: CASSLHRGRNTEAFF. CDR3 DNA sequence: TGTGCCAGCAGCCTCCACAGGGGACGGAACACTGAAGCTTTCTTT.

The rearrangement joins TRBV27 to TRBJ2-3, with TRBD2 matching 10 bases. The V gene end was trimmed by 9 bases and the J gene end by 5 bases; junction bases not matched to a gene: 20. This CDR3 has 18 residues. CDR1 and CDR2 (germline): MNHEY, SMNVEV (reference sequence). CDR3: CASLLTTSGALRGDTQYF. The CDR3 coding sequence is TGTGCCAGTCTCTTGACCACTAGCGGGGCACTACGGGGAGATACGCAGTATTTT.

This clone was counted only a few times. The chain has TRBV5-1 and TRBJ2-3, with TRBD1 matching 10 bases. V lost 2 bases and J lost 4; bases outside the gene matches: 7. This CDR3 has 16 amino acids. From germline, CDR1 is SGHRS and CDR2 YFSETQ. CDR3 sequence reads: CASSFTGTGEADTQYF. CDR3 bases: TGCGCCAGCAGCTTTACTGGGACAGGGGAGGCAGATACGCAGTATTTT.